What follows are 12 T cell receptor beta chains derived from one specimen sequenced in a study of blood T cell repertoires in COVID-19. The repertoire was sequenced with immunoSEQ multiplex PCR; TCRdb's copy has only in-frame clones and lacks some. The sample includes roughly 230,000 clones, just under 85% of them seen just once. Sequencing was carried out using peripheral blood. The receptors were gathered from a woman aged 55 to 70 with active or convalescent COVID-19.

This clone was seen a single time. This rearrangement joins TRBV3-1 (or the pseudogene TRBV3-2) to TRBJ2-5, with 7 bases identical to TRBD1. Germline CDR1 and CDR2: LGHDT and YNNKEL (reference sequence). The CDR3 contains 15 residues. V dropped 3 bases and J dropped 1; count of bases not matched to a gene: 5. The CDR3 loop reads CASSHHWDSQETQYF. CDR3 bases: TGTGCCAGCAGCCACCACTGGGACAGCCAAGAGACCCAGTACTTC.

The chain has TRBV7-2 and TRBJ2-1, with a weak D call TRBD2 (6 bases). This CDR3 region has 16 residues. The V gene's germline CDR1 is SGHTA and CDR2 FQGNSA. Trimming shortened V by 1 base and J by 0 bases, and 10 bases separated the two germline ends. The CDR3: CASSLVGGNSYNEQFF. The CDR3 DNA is TGTGCCAGCAGCTTAGTTGGCGGGAACTCCTACAATGAGCAGTTCTTC.

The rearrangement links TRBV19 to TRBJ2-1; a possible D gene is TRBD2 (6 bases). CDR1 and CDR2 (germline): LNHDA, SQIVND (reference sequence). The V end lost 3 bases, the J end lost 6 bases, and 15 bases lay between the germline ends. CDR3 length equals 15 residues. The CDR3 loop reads CASSIPSTGVNEQFF. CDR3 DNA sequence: TGTGCCAGTAGTATCCCCTCAACGGGAGTCAATGAGCAGTTCTTC.

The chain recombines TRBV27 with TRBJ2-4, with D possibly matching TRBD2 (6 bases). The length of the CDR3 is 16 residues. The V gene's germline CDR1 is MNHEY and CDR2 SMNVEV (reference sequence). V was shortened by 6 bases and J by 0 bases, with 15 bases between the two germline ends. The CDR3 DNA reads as TGTGCCAGCAGCGGTGGAGGGAAACTAGCCAAAAACATTCAGTACTTC. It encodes CASSGGGKLAKNIQYF.

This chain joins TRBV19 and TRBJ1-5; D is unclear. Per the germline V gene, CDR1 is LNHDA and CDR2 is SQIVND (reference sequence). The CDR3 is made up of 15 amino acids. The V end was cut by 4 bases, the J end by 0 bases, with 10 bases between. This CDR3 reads CASSTYEYSNQPQHF. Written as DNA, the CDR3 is TGTGCCAGTAGTACCTACGAGTATAGCAATCAGCCCCAGCATTTT.

CDR3 bases: TGTGCCAGCAGCCCGGACAGGGACGGCTATGGCTACACCTTC. Amino acids: CASSPDRDGYGYTF. The chain has TRBV6-5 and TRBJ1-2, with 8 bases matching TRBD1. V lost 6 bases, J lost 4 bases, and 7 bases stayed unmatched. Germline CDR1 and CDR2: MNHEY and SVGAGI. The CDR3 runs to 14 residues.

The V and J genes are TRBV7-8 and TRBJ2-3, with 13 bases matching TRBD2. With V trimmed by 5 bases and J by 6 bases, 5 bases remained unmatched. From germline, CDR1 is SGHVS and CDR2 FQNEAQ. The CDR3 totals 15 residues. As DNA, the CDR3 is TGTGCCAGCAGCCGGACTAGCGGGAGAAGGGATACGCAGTATTTT. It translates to CASSRTSGRRDTQYF.

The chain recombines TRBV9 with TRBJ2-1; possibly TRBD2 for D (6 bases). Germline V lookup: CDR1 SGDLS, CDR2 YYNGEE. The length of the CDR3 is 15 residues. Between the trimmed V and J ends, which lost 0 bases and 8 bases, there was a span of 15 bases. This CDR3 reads CASSVENGSNDEQFF. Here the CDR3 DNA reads TGTGCCAGCAGCGTAGAGAACGGGAGTAACGATGAGCAGTTCTTC.

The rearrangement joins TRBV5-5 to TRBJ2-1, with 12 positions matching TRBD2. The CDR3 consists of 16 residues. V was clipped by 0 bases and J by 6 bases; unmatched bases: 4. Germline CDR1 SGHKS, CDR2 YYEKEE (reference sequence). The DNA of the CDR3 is TGTGCCAGCAGCTTGGCGGGACTAGCGGGCCTCAATGAGCAGTTCTTC. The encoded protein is CASSLAGLAGLNEQFF.

The CDR3 sequence is CATSNRGGTEAFF. The CDR3 nucleotides read TGTGCCACCAGCAACCGGGGTGGCACTGAAGCTTTCTTT. J is TRBJ1-1 and V is TRBV15, with D uncertain. The germline V gene encodes CDR1 LNHNV and CDR2 YYDKDF (reference sequence). The CDR3 totals 13 residues. V was clipped by 4 bases and J by 4 bases, with 10 bases between them.

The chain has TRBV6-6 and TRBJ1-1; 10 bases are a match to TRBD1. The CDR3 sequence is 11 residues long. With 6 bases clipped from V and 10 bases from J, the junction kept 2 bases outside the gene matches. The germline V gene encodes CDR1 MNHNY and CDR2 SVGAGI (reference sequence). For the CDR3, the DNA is TGTGCCAGCAGACGGACAGGGGGAGCTTTCTTT. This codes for CASRRTGGAFF.

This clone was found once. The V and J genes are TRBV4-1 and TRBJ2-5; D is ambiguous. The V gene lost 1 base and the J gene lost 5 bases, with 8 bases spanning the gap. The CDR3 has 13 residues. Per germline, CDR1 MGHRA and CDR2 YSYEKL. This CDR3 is CASSQVVLETQYF. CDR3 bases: TGCGCCAGCAGCCAAGTAGTATTGGAGACCCAGTACTTC.